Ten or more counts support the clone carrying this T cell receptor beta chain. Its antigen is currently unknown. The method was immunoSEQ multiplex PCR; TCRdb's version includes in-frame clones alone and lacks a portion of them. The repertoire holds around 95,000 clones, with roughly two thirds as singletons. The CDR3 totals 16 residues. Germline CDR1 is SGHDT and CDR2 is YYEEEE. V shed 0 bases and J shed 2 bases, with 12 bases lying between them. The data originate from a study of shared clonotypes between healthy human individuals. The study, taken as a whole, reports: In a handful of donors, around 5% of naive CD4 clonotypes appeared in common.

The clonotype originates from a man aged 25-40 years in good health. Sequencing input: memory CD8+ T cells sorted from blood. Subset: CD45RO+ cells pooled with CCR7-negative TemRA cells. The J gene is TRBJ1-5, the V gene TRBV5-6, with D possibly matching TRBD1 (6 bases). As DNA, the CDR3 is TGTGCCAGCAGCTTGGTTGGGGGGGCCGGCAATCAGCCCCAGCATTTT. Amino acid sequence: CASSLVGGAGNQPQHF.